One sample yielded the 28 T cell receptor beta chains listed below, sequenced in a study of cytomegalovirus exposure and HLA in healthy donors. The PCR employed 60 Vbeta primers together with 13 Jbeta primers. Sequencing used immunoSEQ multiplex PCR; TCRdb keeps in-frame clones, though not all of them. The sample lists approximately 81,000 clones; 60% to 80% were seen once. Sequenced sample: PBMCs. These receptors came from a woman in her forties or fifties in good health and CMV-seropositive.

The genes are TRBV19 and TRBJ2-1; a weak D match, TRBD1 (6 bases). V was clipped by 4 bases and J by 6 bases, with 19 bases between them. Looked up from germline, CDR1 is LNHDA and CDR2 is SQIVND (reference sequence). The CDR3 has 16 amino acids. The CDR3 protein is CASSTLGGTRSNEQFF. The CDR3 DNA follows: TGTGCCAGTAGTACACTAGGGGGAACTAGGAGCAATGAGCAGTTCTTC.

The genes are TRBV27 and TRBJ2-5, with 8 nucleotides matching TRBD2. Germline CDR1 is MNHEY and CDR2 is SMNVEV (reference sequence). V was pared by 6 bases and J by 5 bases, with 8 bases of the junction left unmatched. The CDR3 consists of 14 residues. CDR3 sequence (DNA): TGTGCCAGCAGCCGGGGGGGCATTCGGGAGACCCAGTACTTC. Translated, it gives CASSRGGIRETQYF.

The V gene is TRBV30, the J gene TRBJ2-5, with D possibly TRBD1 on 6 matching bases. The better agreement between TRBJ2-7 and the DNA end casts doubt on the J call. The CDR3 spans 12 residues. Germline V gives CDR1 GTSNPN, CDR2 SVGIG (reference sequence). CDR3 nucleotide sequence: TGTGCCTGGAGGACAGGTGATTACGAGCAGTACTTC. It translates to CAWRTGDYEQYF.

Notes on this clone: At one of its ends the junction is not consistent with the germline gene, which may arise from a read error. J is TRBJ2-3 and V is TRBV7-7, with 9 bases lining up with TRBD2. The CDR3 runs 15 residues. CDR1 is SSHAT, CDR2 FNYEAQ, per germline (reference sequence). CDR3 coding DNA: TGTGCTAGCAGCGTGCGGGAGGGCTTTGGAGATACGCAGTATTTT. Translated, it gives CASSVREGFGDTQYF.

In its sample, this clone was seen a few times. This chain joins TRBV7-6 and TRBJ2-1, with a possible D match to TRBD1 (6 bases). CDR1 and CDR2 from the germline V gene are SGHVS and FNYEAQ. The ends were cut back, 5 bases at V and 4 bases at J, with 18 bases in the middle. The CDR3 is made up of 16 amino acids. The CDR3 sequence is CASSDTGSLRYNEQFF. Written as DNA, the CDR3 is TGTGCCAGCAGCGATACAGGGTCTTTGCGGTACAATGAGCAGTTCTTC.

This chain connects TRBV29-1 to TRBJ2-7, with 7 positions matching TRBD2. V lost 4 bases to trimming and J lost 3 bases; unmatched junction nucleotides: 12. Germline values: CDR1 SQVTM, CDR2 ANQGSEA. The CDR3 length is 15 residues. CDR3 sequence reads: CSVGTGSGTFYEQYF. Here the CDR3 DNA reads TGCAGCGTTGGGACCGGCAGCGGGACCTTCTACGAGCAGTACTTC.

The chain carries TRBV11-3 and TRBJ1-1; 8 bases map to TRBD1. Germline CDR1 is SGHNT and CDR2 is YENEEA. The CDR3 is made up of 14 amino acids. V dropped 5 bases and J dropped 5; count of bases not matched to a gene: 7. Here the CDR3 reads CASSHTWTGTEAFF. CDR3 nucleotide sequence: TGTGCCAGCAGCCATACGTGGACAGGGACTGAAGCTTTCTTT.

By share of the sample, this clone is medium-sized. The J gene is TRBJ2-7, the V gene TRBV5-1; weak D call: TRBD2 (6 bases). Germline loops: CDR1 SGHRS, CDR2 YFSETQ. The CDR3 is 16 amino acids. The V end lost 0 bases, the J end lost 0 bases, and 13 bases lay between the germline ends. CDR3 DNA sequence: TGCGCCAGCAGCTTGGCCGGATTAGCGGTCTCCTACGAGCAGTACTTC. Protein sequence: CASSLAGLAVSYEQYF.

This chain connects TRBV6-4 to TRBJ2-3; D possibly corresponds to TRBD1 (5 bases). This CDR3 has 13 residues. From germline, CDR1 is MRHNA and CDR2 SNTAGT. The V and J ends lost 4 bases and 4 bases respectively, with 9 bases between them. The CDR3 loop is CASSARVADTQYF. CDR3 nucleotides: TGTGCCAGCAGTGCCAGGGTCGCAGATACGCAGTATTTT.

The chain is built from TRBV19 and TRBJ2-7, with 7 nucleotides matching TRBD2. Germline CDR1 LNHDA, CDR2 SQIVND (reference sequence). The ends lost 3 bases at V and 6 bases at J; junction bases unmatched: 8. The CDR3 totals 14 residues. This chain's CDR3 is CASSIGLVNCEQYF. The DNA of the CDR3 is TGTGCCAGTAGTATCGGACTAGTCAACTGCGAGCAGTACTTC.

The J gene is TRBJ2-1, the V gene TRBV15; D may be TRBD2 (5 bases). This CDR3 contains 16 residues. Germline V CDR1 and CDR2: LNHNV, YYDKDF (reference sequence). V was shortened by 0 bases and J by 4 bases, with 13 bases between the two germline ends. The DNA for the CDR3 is TGTGCCACCAGCAGAGATGATCTAAGGAGGTACAATGAGCAGTTCTTC. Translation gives CATSRDDLRRYNEQFF.

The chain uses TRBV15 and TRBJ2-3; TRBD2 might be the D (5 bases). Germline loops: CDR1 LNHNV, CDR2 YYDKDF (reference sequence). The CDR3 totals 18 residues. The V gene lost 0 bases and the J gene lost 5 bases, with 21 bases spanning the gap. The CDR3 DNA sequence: TGTGCCACCAGCAGAGAGATACCCGGGCAAGGAGGTAGAGATACGCAGTATTTT. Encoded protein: CATSREIPGQGGRDTQYF. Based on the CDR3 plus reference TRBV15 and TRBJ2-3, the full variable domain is DAMVIQNPRYQVTQFGKPVTLSCSQTLNHNVMYWYQQKSSQAPKLLFHYYDKDFNNEADTPDNFQSRRPNTSFCFLDIRSPGLGDTAMYLCATSREIPGQGGRDTQYFGPGTRLTVL.

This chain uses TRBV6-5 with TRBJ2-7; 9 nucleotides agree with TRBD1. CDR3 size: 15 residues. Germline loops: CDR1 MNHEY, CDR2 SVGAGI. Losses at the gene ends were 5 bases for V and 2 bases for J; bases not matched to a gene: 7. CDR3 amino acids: CASSTAGTGPYEQYF. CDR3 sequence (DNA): TGTGCCAGCAGTACCGCAGGGACAGGGCCCTACGAGCAGTACTTC.

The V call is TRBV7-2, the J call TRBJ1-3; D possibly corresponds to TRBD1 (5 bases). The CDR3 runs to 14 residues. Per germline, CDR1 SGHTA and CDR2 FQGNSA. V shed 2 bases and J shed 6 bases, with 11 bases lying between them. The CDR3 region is CASSLYRHANTIYF. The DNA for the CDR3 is TGTGCCAGCAGCTTATACAGGCATGCAAACACCATATATTTT.

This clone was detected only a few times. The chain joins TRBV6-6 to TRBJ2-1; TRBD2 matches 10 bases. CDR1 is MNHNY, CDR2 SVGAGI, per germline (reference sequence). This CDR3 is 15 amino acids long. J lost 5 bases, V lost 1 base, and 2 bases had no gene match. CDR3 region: CASSYWTSGDNEQFF. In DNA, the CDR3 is TGTGCCAGCAGTTACTGGACTAGCGGAGACAATGAGCAGTTCTTC.

The CDR3 nucleotides are TGTGCCAGCAGCCCGGCGGGGGAGACCCAGTACTTC. This translates into CASSPAGETQYF. This chain connects TRBV5-5 to TRBJ2-5; tentative D call: TRBD2 (6 bases). V shed 4 bases and J shed 5 bases, with 9 bases lying between them. Germline CDR1 reads SGHKS; CDR2 reads YYEKEE (reference sequence). CDR3 size: 12 residues.

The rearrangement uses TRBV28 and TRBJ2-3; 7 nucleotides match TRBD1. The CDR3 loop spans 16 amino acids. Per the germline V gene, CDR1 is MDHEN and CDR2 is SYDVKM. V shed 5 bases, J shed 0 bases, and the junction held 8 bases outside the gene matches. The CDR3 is CASSPALTGSTDTQYF. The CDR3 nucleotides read TGTGCCAGCAGTCCTGCGCTGACAGGGAGCACAGATACGCAGTATTTT. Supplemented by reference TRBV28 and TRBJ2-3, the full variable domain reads DVKVTQSSRYLVKRTGEKVFLECVQDMDHENMFWYRQDPGLGLRLIYFSYDVKMKEKGDIPEGYSVSREKKERFSLILESASTNQTSMYLCASSPALTGSTDTQYFGPGTRLTVL.

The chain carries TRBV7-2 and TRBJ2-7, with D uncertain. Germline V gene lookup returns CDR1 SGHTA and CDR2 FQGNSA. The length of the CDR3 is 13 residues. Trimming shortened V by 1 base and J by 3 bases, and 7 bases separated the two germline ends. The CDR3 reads CASSLVRIYEQYF. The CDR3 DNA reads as TGTGCCAGCAGCTTAGTCAGAATCTACGAGCAGTACTTC.

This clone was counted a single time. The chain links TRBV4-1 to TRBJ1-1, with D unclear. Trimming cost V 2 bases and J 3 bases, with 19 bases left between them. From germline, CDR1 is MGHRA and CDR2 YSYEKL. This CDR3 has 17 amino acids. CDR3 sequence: CASSQNIARREYTEAFF. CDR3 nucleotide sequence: TGCGCCAGCAGCCAAAATATAGCTAGACGGGAATACACTGAAGCTTTCTTT.

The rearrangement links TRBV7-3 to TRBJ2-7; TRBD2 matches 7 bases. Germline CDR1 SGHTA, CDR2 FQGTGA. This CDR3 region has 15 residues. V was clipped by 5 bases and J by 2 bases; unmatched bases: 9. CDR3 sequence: CASSPSGAEPYEQYF. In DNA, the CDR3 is TGTGCCAGCAGCCCTAGCGGAGCGGAACCCTACGAGCAGTACTTC.

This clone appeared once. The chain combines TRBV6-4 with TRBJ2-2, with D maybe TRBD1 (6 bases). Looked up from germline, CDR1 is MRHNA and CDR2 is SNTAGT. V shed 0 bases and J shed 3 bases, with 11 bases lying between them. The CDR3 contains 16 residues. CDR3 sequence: CASSDSSQGHTGELFF. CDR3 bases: TGTGCCAGCAGTGACTCGTCACAGGGCCACACCGGGGAGCTGTTTTTT.

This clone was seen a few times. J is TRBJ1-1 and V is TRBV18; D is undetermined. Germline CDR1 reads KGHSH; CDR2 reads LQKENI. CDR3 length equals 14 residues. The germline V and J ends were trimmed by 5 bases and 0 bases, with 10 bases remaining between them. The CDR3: CASSLEGMNTEAFF. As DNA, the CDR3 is TGTGCCAGCTCATTAGAGGGAATGAACACTGAAGCTTTCTTT.

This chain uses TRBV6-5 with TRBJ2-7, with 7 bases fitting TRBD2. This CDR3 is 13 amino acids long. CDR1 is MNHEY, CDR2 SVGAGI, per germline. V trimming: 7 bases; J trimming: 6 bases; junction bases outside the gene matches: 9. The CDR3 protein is CASKLAGVSEQYF. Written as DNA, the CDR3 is TGTGCCAGCAAATTGGCGGGAGTCAGCGAGCAGTACTTC.

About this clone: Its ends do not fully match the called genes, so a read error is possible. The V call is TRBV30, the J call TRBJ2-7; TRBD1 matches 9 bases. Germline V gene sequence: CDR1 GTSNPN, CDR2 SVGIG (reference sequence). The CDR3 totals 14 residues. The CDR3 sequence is CAWAPGQGSNEQYF. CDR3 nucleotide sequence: TGTGCCTGGGCGCCGGGACAGGGCTCCAACGAGCAGTACTTC.

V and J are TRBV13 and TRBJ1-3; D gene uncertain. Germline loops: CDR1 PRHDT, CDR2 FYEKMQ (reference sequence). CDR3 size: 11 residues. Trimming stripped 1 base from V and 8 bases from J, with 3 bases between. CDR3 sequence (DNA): TGTGCCAGCAGCTTAGCGGACACCATATATTTT. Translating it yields CASSLADTIYF.

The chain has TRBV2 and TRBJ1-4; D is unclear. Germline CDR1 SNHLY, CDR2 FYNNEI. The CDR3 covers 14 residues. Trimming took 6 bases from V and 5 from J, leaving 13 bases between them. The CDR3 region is CASRELLQNEKLFF. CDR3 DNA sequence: TGTGCCAGCAGGGAACTCTTACAGAATGAAAAACTGTTTTTT.

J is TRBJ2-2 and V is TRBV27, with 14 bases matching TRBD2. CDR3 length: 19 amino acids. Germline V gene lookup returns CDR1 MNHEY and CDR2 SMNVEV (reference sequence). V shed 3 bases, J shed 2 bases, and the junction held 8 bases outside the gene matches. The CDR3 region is CASSFPGLAGGPNTGELFF. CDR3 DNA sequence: TGTGCCAGCAGTTTCCCTGGACTAGCGGGAGGACCAAACACCGGGGAGCTGTTTTTT.

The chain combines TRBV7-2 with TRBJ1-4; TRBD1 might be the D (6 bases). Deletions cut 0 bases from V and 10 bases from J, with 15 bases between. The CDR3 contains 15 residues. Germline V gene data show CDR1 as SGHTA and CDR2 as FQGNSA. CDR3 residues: CASSLAGRGWGKLFF. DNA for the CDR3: TGTGCCAGCAGCTTAGCGGGCAGGGGATGGGGAAAACTGTTTTTT. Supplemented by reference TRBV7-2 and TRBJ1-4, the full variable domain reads GAGVSQSPSNKVTEKGKDVELRCDPISGHTALYWYRQSLGQGLEFLIYFQGNSAPDKSGLPSDRFSAERTGGSVSTLTIQRTQQEDSAVYLCASSLAGRGWGKLFFGSGTQLSVL.